Listed below are T cell receptor beta chains from one sample, sequenced in a study of blood T cell repertoires in COVID-19. TCRdb keeps only in-frame clones here, not all; method: immunoSEQ multiplex PCR. Of 300,000 to 350,000 clones in the sample, roughly 91% are singletons; the top ten hold over 8.5%. The sample comprised PBMCs or T cells enriched from blood (not recorded which). The source is a woman aged 25-40 years who had recovered from COVID-19. Each CDR3 is given with its conserved first and last residue. D genes are given only for firm matches. Clone sizes are given selectively: once, few, many, or a class where the clone is expanded.

D,J,V,size,DNA,CDR3
NA,TRBJ2-5,TRBV13,few,TGTGCCAGCAGCTTTCTGGCTCAGGGGCGCCAAGAGACCCAGTACTTC,CASSFLAQGRQETQYF
NA,TRBJ1-2,TRBV12-3/TRBV12-4,once,TGTGCCAGCAGTTTCGGGGGGCAGGGCGGCTACACCTTC,CASSFGGQGGYTF
TRBD2,TRBJ2-7,TRBV7-3,NA,TGTGCCAGCAGCCCTCCGTGGGGACTAGCGGGAGGAATCTGGGGAGAGCAGTACTTC,CASSPPWGLAGGIWGEQYF
TRBD2,TRBJ2-1,TRBV9,NA,TGTGCCAGCAGCCACTCATTAGCGGGTAGCTCCTACAATGAGCAGTTCTTC,CASSHSLAGSSYNEQFF
NA,TRBJ1-3,TRBV4-3,NA,TGCGCCAGCAGCCAGTTACGGGACACCTCTGGAAACACCATATATTTT,CASSQLRDTSGNTIYF
NA,TRBJ1-3,TRBV15,once,TGTGCCACCAGCAGAGATCGGTCAGGTGGAAACACCATATATTTT,CATSRDRSGGNTIYF
TRBD2,TRBJ2-3,TRBV27,NA,TGTGCCAGCAGTGCCGCTAGCGGGAGCCCGCAGTATTTT,CASSAASGSPQYF
NA,TRBJ1-2,TRBV7-2,NA,TGTGCCAGCAGCTTAAACACAGGTTCTAACTATGGCTACACCTTC,CASSLNTGSNYGYTF
TRBD2,TRBJ2-2,TRBV11-2,NA,TGTGCCAGCAGAGGACTAGCGGATAGCACCGGGGAGCTGTTTTTT,CASRGLADSTGELFF
NA,TRBJ2-2,TRBV15,NA,TGTGCCACCAGCACGGGGGACACCGGGGAGCTGTTTTTT,CATSTGDTGELFF
NA,TRBJ2-1,TRBV18,NA,TGTGCCAGCTCACCACCACCCGGGGAAGGCAATGAGCAGTTCTTC,CASSPPPGEGNEQFF
NA,TRBJ2-7,TRBV28,NA,TGTGCCAGCAGTTTTGGAGACAGACCAAGGGGGCAGTACTTC,CASSFGDRPRGQYF
NA,TRBJ2-7,TRBV20-1,few,TGCAGTGCAGATCCGACCGGGTCCTTTTTATTC,CSADPTGSFLF
TRBD1,TRBJ1-5,TRBV15,NA,TGTGCCACCAGCAGAATTGGGACAGGGAATCAGCCCCAGCATTTT,CATSRIGTGNQPQHF
NA,TRBJ1-5,TRBV27,NA,TGTGCCAGCAGTTTAAGCGCAGGGAACTATCAGCCCCAGCATTTT,CASSLSAGNYQPQHF
NA,TRBJ2-5,TRBV3-1/TRBV3-2,NA,TGTGCCAGCAGCCAAGATTATGGAGGATGGGGACAAGAGACCCAGTACTTC,CASSQDYGGWGQETQYF
TRBD2,TRBJ2-3,TRBV7-3,NA,TGTGCCAGCAGCTCTAGCGGGAGGGGCACAGATACGCAGTATTTT,CASSSSGRGTDTQYF
TRBD1,TRBJ2-2,TRBV29-1,NA,TGCAGCGTGAAGGGGGCCGACACCGGGGAGCTGTTTTTT,CSVKGADTGELFF
NA,TRBJ2-1,TRBV5-8,NA,TGTGCCAGCAGCTCCGGGACACCCTACAATGAGCAGTTCTTC,CASSSGTPYNEQFF
TRBD1,TRBJ2-3,TRBV9,NA,TGTGCCAGCAGCGCTGACAGGGGTTGGACAGATACGCAGTATTTT,CASSADRGWTDTQYF
NA,TRBJ2-7,TRBV5-1,NA,TGCGCCAGCAGCCCTGCGGTGACGGTCTCCTACGAGCAGTACTTC,CASSPAVTVSYEQYF
NA,TRBJ1-5,TRBV12-5,NA,TGTGCTAGTGGTTTGGACGCAAAAACAGGGTCCAAAAGCGAAAGCAATCAGCCCCAGCATTTT,CASGLDAKTGSKSESNQPQHF
NA,TRBJ1-2,TRBV11-2,few,TGTGCCAGCAGCTACGGACAGAACTATGGCTACACCTTC,CASSYGQNYGYTF
NA,TRBJ1-2,TRBV11-3,NA,TGTGCCAGCAGCTCCCGGGACACCAACATCCCTCCTGGGTATGGCTACACCTTC,CASSSRDTNIPPGYGYTF
TRBD2,TRBJ2-1,TRBV11-2,once,TGTGCCAGCAGCTCCCAACTAGCGGCGACCTACAATGAGCAGTTCTTC,CASSSQLAATYNEQFF
TRBD2,TRBJ2-1,TRBV27,NA,TGTGCCAGCAGTTCTAGCGGAGCCTACAATGAGCAGTTCTTC,CASSSSGAYNEQFF
NA,TRBJ1-5,TRBV28,NA,TGTGCCAGCAGTTTGTCGACTGGGTACAGCAATCAGCCCCAGCATTTT,CASSLSTGYSNQPQHF
TRBD1,TRBJ1-1,TRBV30,once,TGTGCCTGGAGTCTCGGACAGGGGGTTTATGAAGCTTTCTTT,CAWSLGQGVYEAFF
TRBD2,TRBJ2-7,TRBV5-1,NA,TGCGCCAGCAGCTTCACTAACGGGAGGGCCCCGCACGAGCAGTACTTC,CASSFTNGRAPHEQYF